One sample yielded the 11 T cell receptor beta chains listed below, sequenced in a study of shared clonotypes between healthy human individuals. Assay used: immunoSEQ multiplex PCR; TCRdb lists only in-frame clones, some missing. In the table there are 2 million to 3 million clones, 93% of which are singletons. Sequenced: naive CD4+ T cells from PBMCs. Subset: CD45RA+ positively selected. The receptors shown here come from a man aged 18 to 30 in good health. Some clones in this sample may be carry-over from other donors' samples.

The DNA for the CDR3 is TGCGCCAGCAGCCAAGAATCGAGACATACGCAGTATTTT. Translated: CASSQESRHTQYF. The chain recombines TRBV4-3 with TRBJ2-3, with D unclear. There are 13 residues in the CDR3. Trimming cost V 0 bases and J 7 bases, with 8 bases left between them. Germline lookup yields CDR1 LGHNA and CDR2 YSLEER.

This clone was observed a single time. The V call is TRBV2, the J call TRBJ1-3, with a weak D call TRBD1 (6 bases). V dropped 5 bases and J dropped 4 bases, with 12 bases sitting between them. The CDR3 has 14 amino acids. Germline V gene sequence: CDR1 SNHLY, CDR2 FYNNEI. The CDR3 is CASSIQGTGNTIYF. In DNA form, the CDR3 reads TGTGCCAGCAGTATACAGGGCACCGGAAACACCATATATTTT.

The DNA for the CDR3 is TGTGCCAGCAGCGCTGGACAGGGGATGGGCTACACCTTC. This translates into CASSAGQGMGYTF. V gene TRBV2 combines with J gene TRBJ1-2; 9 positions match TRBD1. V gave up 6 bases and J gave up 8 bases; unmatched junction bases: 7. CDR1 and CDR2 (germline): SNHLY, FYNNEI. CDR3 length: 13 residues. Full variable domain (outside the CDR3, taken from reference TRBV2 and TRBJ1-2): EPEVTQTPSHQVTQMGQEVILRCVPISNHLYFYWYRQILGQKVEFLVSFYNNEISEKSEIFDDQFSVERPDGSNFTLKIRSTKLEDSAMYFCASSAGQGMGYTFGSGTRLTVV.

Turning to this clone: This specimen includes other DNA sequences encoding the same CDR3. The rearrangement uses TRBV5-1 and TRBJ2-7; D is unresolved. V was trimmed by 1 base and J by 1 base, leaving 6 bases between them. From germline, CDR1 is SGHRS and CDR2 YFSETQ. The CDR3 extends over 13 amino acids. The CDR3 here is CASSLTGSYEQYF. DNA of the CDR3: TGCGCCAGCAGCTTGACCGGATCCTACGAGCAGTACTTC.

The CDR3 spells CASSERLAGGYNEQFF. In DNA, the CDR3 is TGTGCCAGCAGTGAAAGACTAGCGGGAGGGTACAATGAGCAGTTCTTC. This chain joins TRBV25-1 and TRBJ2-1, with 14 bases fitting TRBD2. The trim removed 2 bases at V and 4 bases at J, leaving 1 base unmatched. Per the germline V gene, CDR1 is MGHDK and CDR2 is SYGVNS. This CDR3 contains 16 residues. Filled out from reference TRBV25-1 and TRBJ2-1, the complete variable domain reads EADIYQTPRYLVIGTGKKITLECSQTMGHDKMYWYQQDPGMELHLIHYSYGVNSTEKGDLSSESTVSRIRTEHFPLTLESARPSHTSQYLCASSERLAGGYNEQFFGPGTRLTVL.

In its sample, this clone was seen a few times. The identical CDR3 is also encoded by other nucleotide sequences in the sample. The V gene is TRBV7-9, the J gene TRBJ1-1; D remains unclear. The CDR3 spans 14 residues. V lost 1 base, J lost 1 base, and 7 bases lay in between. Germline CDR1 reads SEHNR; CDR2 reads FQNEAQ (reference sequence). CDR3 DNA: TGTGCCAGCAGCTTAGAAGCGGGGAACACTGAAGCTTTCTTT. Protein sequence: CASSLEAGNTEAFF.

This chain links TRBV5-5 with TRBJ1-1; the match to TRBD1 covers 7 bases. The V gene end was trimmed by 6 bases and the J gene end by 5 bases; junction bases not matched to a gene: 16. This CDR3 has 16 residues. Germline CDR1 and CDR2: SGHKS and YYEKEE (reference sequence). Here the CDR3 reads CASTPFFPGGRTEAFF. The CDR3 DNA is TGTGCCAGCACCCCTTTCTTCCCAGGGGGGCGTACTGAAGCTTTCTTT.

The chain has TRBV19 and TRBJ2-4; 10 bases fit TRBD1. Germline CDR1 is LNHDA and CDR2 is SQIVND (reference sequence). The CDR3 sequence is 19 residues long. J was trimmed by 0 bases and V by 5 bases; bases with no gene match: 13. The CDR3, as DNA: TGTGCCAGTAGTCGAAGTCCCGGGACAGGGGACCTAGCCAAAAACATTCAGTACTTC. Its protein is CASSRSPGTGDLAKNIQYF.

The rearrangement uses TRBV6-5 and TRBJ1-1; D is unresolved. The CDR3 length is 13 residues. V was pared by 2 bases and J by 13 bases, with 17 bases between. Germline V gene data show CDR1 as MNHEY and CDR2 as SVGAGI. As DNA, the CDR3 is TGTGCCAGCAGTTACGACTTCCTTAAGATGTTTTTCTTT. The encoded protein is CASSYDFLKMFFF.

The chain links TRBV5-6 to TRBJ2-1; 10 nucleotides match TRBD2. The germline CDR1 and CDR2 sequences are SGHDT and YYEEEE. The J segment lost 8 bases and the V segment lost 0 bases, leaving 8 bases of the junction unmatched. The CDR3 extends over 16 amino acids. The CDR3 sequence is CASSLVASGSKYEQFF. The CDR3 nucleotides read TGTGCCAGCAGCTTGGTGGCTAGCGGGAGTAAATATGAGCAGTTCTTC.

V usage is TRBV18 and J usage is TRBJ2-2; 8 bases are shared with TRBD2. After removal of 2 bases from V and 4 bases from J, the junction contained 3 bases not matched to a gene. CDR3 size: 15 residues. Germline-derived CDR1 and CDR2 are KGHSH and LQKENI. The CDR3 region is CASSPSSGSTGELFF. CDR3 nucleotides: TGTGCCAGCTCACCATCGAGCGGGAGCACCGGGGAGCTGTTTTTT.